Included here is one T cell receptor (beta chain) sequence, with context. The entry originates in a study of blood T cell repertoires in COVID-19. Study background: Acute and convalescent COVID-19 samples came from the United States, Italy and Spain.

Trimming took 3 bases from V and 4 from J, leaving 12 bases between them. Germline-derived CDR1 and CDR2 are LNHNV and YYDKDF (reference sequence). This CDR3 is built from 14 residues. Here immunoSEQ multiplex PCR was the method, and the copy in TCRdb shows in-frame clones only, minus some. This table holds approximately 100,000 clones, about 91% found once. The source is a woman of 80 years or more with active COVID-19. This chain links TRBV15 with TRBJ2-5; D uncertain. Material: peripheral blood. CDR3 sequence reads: CATSRPSGGETQYF. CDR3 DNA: TGTGCCACCAGCAGGCCCAGTGGTGGAGAGACCCAGTACTTC.